A selection of T cell receptor beta chains follows, all from one sample in a study of regulatory T cells in long-lasting Graves disease. TCRdb fed the multiplex PCR reads into MiXCR, producing one record per CDR3 protein. The data contain roughly 530,000 distinct CDR3 sequences, roughly a sixth of them singletons. These records were also assigned to another study, of T cells in Graves' hyperthyroidism and ophthalmopathy.

The sequencing here drew on peripheral blood mononuclear cells (PBMCs), taken at new diagnosis, from a patient treated with antithyroid drugs. The source is a woman aged 35-65 years with Graves disease. The CDR3 runs from the conserved cysteine through the conserved F or W. A D gene is named only where the DNA matches it firmly. Only some rows state a clone size, as once, few, many or a class for expanded clones.

CDR3nt | CDR3aa | abundance | v_gene | d_gene | j_gene
TGTGCCACCGCGGACTCAGAGAACACCGGGGAGCTGTTTTTT | CATADSENTGELFF | . | TRBV10-3 | . | TRBJ2-2
TGTGCCAGCAGCTGGCAGGGAGAGACCCAGTACTTC | CASSWQGETQYF | . | TRBV7-9 | . | TRBJ2-5
TGCAGTGCTAGAGTCCGTCAGAGCTCCTACAATGAGCAGTTCTTC | CSARVRQSSYNEQFF | many | TRBV20-1 | . | TRBJ2-1
TGTGCCAGCAGCCCCCAGTTCTCTGGAAACACCATATATTTT | CASSPQFSGNTIYF | . | TRBV9 | . | TRBJ1-3
TGCAGTGCTAGAGATCGGACGCAGGATTACGAGCAGTACTTC | CSARDRTQDYEQYF | many | TRBV20-1 | . | TRBJ2-7
TGTGCCAGCAGCCTGGACAGGGGGTGGGAGCAGTACTTC | CASSLDRGWEQYF | . | TRBV2 | TRBD1 | TRBJ2-7
TGTGCCAGCAGTGAAGGTCTAGCGGTGCACAAAAACATTCAGTACTTC | CASSEGLAVHKNIQYF | few | TRBV6-1 | TRBD2 | TRBJ2-4
TGTGCCAGCAGCTCCTTTCGGACAGAAAATGAAAAACTGTTTTTT | CASSSFRTENEKLFF | many | TRBV12-3/TRBV12-4 | . | TRBJ1-4
TGTGCCAGCAGCCCTGGACAGGGGACCTACTATGGCTACACCTTC | CASSPGQGTYYGYTF | . | TRBV7-9 | TRBD1 | TRBJ1-2
TGTGCCAGTAGTATTTTGGGGGAGTATACTGAAGCTTTCTTT | CASSILGEYTEAFF | few | TRBV19 | . | TRBJ1-1
TGTGCCAGCAGGCCCCCGGGACGGAGGAGCTATGGCTACACCTTC | CASRPPGRRSYGYTF | many | TRBV27 | . | TRBJ1-2
TGTGCCAGCAGCGGACGCTGGCCGGGACAGGGGAACGAGCAGTACTTC | CASSGRWPGQGNEQYF | many | TRBV7-8 | TRBD1 | TRBJ2-7
TGTGCCAGCAGCCGTTACTACGAGCAGTACTTC | CASSRYYEQYF | many | TRBV28 | . | TRBJ2-7
TGCAGTGCTAGGGACGGTTCTAGCAATCAGCCCCAGCATTTT | CSARDGSSNQPQHF | few | TRBV20-1 | . | TRBJ1-5
TGTGCCAGCGGGGCAGGGTCGACCTACGAGCAGTACTTC | CASGAGSTYEQYF | many | TRBV6-1 | . | TRBJ2-7
TGTGCCAGCAGTACTCTGGGACAGAAGTCTGAAAAACTGTTTTTT | CASSTLGQKSEKLFF | many | TRBV28 | TRBD1 | TRBJ1-4
TGCAGTGCTAGGGATCAGGGGTACACTGAAGCTTTCTTT | CSARDQGYTEAFF | few | TRBV20-1 | . | TRBJ1-1
TGTGCCATCAGTGATCAAAGCACCGGGGAGCTGTTTTTT | CAISDQSTGELFF | . | TRBV10-3 | . | TRBJ2-2
TGTGCCAGCAGTGAAGCGCTAGGGGGCGGTGAGCAGTTCTTC | CASSEALGGGEQFF | many | TRBV2 | TRBD1 | TRBJ2-1
TGTGCCAGCAGCGTAGCTCCCCTTGCCACAGATACGCAGTATTTT | CASSVAPLATDTQYF | few | TRBV9 | . | TRBJ2-3
TGCAGTGCGACGAGGGCTAGCGGGGGAAACAATGAGCAGTTCTTC | CSATRASGGNNEQFF | . | TRBV20-1 | TRBD2 | TRBJ2-1
TGTGCCAGCAGCTTAATCCACGAGCAGTGCTTC | CASSLIHEQCF | . | TRBV11-2 | . | TRBJ2-7
TGCAGTGCGGGGACAGGGGCATCCTACGAGCAGTACTTC | CSAGTGASYEQYF | . | TRBV20-1 | TRBD1 | TRBJ2-7
TGTGCCAGCAGTTTAGCGCGACTCACTGAAGCTTTCTTT | CASSLARLTEAFF | many | TRBV12-3/TRBV12-4 | . | TRBJ1-1
TGTGCCAGCAGGACGAACCGAGGTTCGGACTATGGCTACACCTTC | CASRTNRGSDYGYTF | many | TRBV11-3 | . | TRBJ1-2
TGTGCCAGCAGTTTTCGGAGCAACAAGGTAGACAATGAGCAGTTCTTC | CASSFRSNKVDNEQFF | many | TRBV28 | . | TRBJ2-1
TGTGCCATCAGTGAGTCAGGGAGCGAGCAGTACTTC | CAISESGSEQYF | . | TRBV10-3 | . | TRBJ2-7
TGTGCCAGCAGTGCCCTGGGGGGGACCGGTAGTTCACCCCTCCACTTT | CASSALGGTGSSPLHF | . | TRBV2 | . | TRBJ1-6
TGTGCCAGCAGTCTAGCAGTGACAGAAGCTTTCTTT | CASSLAVTEAFF | many | TRBV12-3/TRBV12-4 | . | TRBJ1-1
TGTGCCAGCAGTGAGGGGGGCAGGAGGGACACTGAAGCTTTCTTT | CASSEGGRRDTEAFF | . | TRBV28 | . | TRBJ1-1
TGTGCCAGCAGCCCACCCCTCACAGGGGTCGAGCAGTACTTC | CASSPPLTGVEQYF | many | TRBV6-2/TRBV6-3 | TRBD1 | TRBJ2-7
TGTGCCAGCAGCGCCCCCGGGGGAACCTACGAGCAGTACTTC | CASSAPGGTYEQYF | . | TRBV3-1 | . | TRBJ2-7
TGTGCCAGCAGCGAAACTAGCCTCTCCTACAATGAGCAGTTCTTC | CASSETSLSYNEQFF | few | TRBV7-2 | . | TRBJ2-1
TGTGCCAGTAGTATAGGTGGGACTGTGAACACCGGGGAGCTGTTTTTT | CASSIGGTVNTGELFF | few | TRBV19 | . | TRBJ2-2
TGCGCCAGCAGCCCAGGGACAAGTGGCTACACCTTC | CASSPGTSGYTF | . | TRBV5-1 | . | TRBJ1-2
TGTGCCAGTAGTATTTGGGCCGGGAGGGTAGGGGAAAAACTGTTTTTT | CASSIWAGRVGEKLFF | few | TRBV19 | . | TRBJ1-4
TGTGCCAGCAGCTTTATAGCGGGGGGGCTTAATGAGCAGTTCTTC | CASSFIAGGLNEQFF | few | TRBV7-2 | TRBD2 | TRBJ2-1
TGTGCCAGCAGTGAGTTGACAGGGGGCTATGGCTACACCTTC | CASSELTGGYGYTF | many | TRBV6-1 | TRBD1 | TRBJ1-2
TGTGCCAGCTCACCACAGGAGGGGATGGAGACCCAGTACTTC | CASSPQEGMETQYF | few | TRBV18 | . | TRBJ2-5
TGTGCCAGCAGTTACCCGCCATTGGCTTTCTTT | CASSYPPLAFF | . | TRBV6-9 | . | TRBJ1-1
TGTGCCAGCAGCAGGGGACAGGGGTTCGGGGAGACCCAGTACTTC | CASSRGQGFGETQYF | many | TRBV28 | TRBD1 | TRBJ2-5
TGTGCCAGCAGGGTGGGGGACTTACAAGAGACCCAGTACTTC | CASRVGDLQETQYF | few | TRBV12-3/TRBV12-4 | . | TRBJ2-5
TGTGCCAGTAGTGCAATAGTCGGCTGGGACGGCCGTAACACTGAAGCTTTCTTT | CASSAIVGWDGRNTEAFF | . | TRBV19 | . | TRBJ1-1
TGCGCCAGCAGCTTGTCGGTTGGGATCGCCTACGAGCAGTACTTC | CASSLSVGIAYEQYF | many | TRBV5-1 | . | TRBJ2-7
TGCGCCAGCAGCTTGGGACAGGAAGGCGCTGAAGCTTTCTTT | CASSLGQEGAEAFF | many | TRBV5-1 | . | TRBJ1-1
TGTGCCACCGGCAATTACAATGAGCAGTTCTTC | CATGNYNEQFF | many | TRBV28 | . | TRBJ2-1
TGCGCCAGCAGCTTCCCCCCCGGACAGGGACACACTGAAGCTTTCTTT | CASSFPPGQGHTEAFF | many | TRBV5-1 | TRBD1 | TRBJ1-1
TGTGCCAGCAGCTTACAAGGGTCAGAGACCCAGTACTTC | CASSLQGSETQYF | many | TRBV7-9 | . | TRBJ2-5
TGTGCCAGCAGTTTATTTGTCGGAAACACTGAAGCTTTCTTT | CASSLFVGNTEAFF | . | TRBV27 | . | TRBJ1-1
TGTGCCAGCAGCTTGAGTGGCGGGGCCGGGGGGATTTCACCCCTCCACTTT | CASSLSGGAGGISPLHF | few | TRBV7-6 | . | TRBJ1-6
TGTGCCAGCACCGACCAGAACACCGGGGAGCTGTTTTTT | CASTDQNTGELFF | . | TRBV25-1 | . | TRBJ2-2
TGTGCCAGCAGCTCGCAGGGACCAACTAATGAAAAACTGTTTTTT | CASSSQGPTNEKLFF | . | TRBV7-2 | . | TRBJ1-4